What follows are 7 T cell receptor beta chains derived from one specimen sequenced in a study of T cell clonality in common variable immunodeficiency. The data were produced by immunoSEQ multiplex PCR, yet TCRdb's version contains in-frame clones alone and is incomplete. The sample holds about 40,000 clones, and no clone turns up only once. Material: peripheral blood mononuclear cells. The origin of the receptors is a person aged 18-69 years in good health.

This clone was detected many times. The read comes to an end 3 residues before the CDR3 does, leaving the germline J gene to fill in the end. V and J are TRBV14 and TRBJ2-7, with D possibly matching TRBD1 (5 bases). V was clipped by 1 base and J by 4 bases, with 20 bases between them. The CDR3 is 17 amino acids. CDR1 and CDR2 from the germline V gene are SGHDN and FVKESK. CDR3 amino acids: CASSQGYQGLNSYEQYF. The sequenced part of the CDR3 DNA is TGTGCCAGCAGCCAAGGCTATCAGGGCCTAAATAGTTACGAG.

This clone came up many times. The part of the CDR3 DNA that was read is TGCAGTGCTAGACGAAAGGACAGGGGATATTACGAG. This gives the protein CSARRKDRGYYE. The full CDR3 reads CSARRKDRGYYEQYF. V gene TRBV20-1 combines with J gene TRBJ2-7, with 9 bases matching TRBD1. The sequenced fragment ends 3 residues before the CDR3 boundary, so the rest is inferred from the germline J gene. This CDR3 has 15 residues. Germline V gene lookup returns CDR1 DFQATT and CDR2 SNEGSKA (reference sequence). Trimming cost V 2 bases and J 4 bases; bases outside gene matches: 9.

The sample holds many counts of this clone. The sequence runs out 3 residues before the end of the CDR3; the remainder is reconstructed from the germline J gene. The rearrangement uses TRBV18 and TRBJ2-7; D uncertain. This CDR3 region has 14 residues. V lost 8 bases and J lost 1, with 15 bases in between. Germline CDR1 KGHSH, CDR2 LQKENI. The CDR3 DNA, read in part, is TGTGCCAGCACCCTAGGTCGCAATTCCTACGAG. Translating gives CASTLGRNSYE. The whole CDR3 is CASTLGRNSYEQYF.

This clone was recorded at least ten times. The read terminates 3 residues before the CDR3 end, so the remaining end is supplied by the germline J gene. The chain employs TRBV5-4 and TRBJ2-4, with 8 bases lining up with TRBD2. CDR1 is SGHNT, CDR2 YYREEE, per germline (reference sequence). V lost 6 bases to trimming and J lost 2 bases; unmatched junction nucleotides: 4. This CDR3 contains 14 residues. The CDR3 protein is CASTSGGTKNIQYF. The DNA read from the CDR3 is TGTGCCAGCACCTCGGGGGGGACCAAAAACATT.

Ten or more counts support this clone. The CDR3 extends 3 residues past the end of the read, so its final part is completed from the germline J gene. The chain carries TRBV7-9 and TRBJ2-1; D is possibly TRBD1 (7 bases). Germline V gene lookup returns CDR1 SEHNR and CDR2 FQNEAQ (reference sequence). Trimming left V 8 bases short and J 4 bases short, with 12 bases between. The CDR3 is 13 residues long. The CDR3 protein is CASATGRYNEQFF. The sequenced CDR3 bases are TGTGCCAGCGCGACAGGGAGGTACAATGAG.

This clone was picked up many times. The read ends 3 residues shy of where the CDR3 ends; the end is completed using the germline J gene. This sample also contains other DNA sequences that code for the same CDR3. V and J are TRBV18 and TRBJ2-5; 7 bases are a match to TRBD1. The CDR3 is 14 amino acids. The J segment lost 5 bases and the V segment lost 0 bases, leaving 3 bases of the junction unmatched. The V gene's germline CDR1 is KGHSH and CDR2 LQKENI. The CDR3 sequence is CASSPPGQVETQYF. The covered CDR3 bases are TGTGCCAGCTCACCACCTGGACAGGTGGAGACC.

In this sample, this clone turned up many times. The read stops 3 residues short of the end of the CDR3; the missing end is completed from the germline J gene. The rearrangement uses TRBV7-3 and TRBJ2-3, with D perhaps TRBD2 (6 bases). Germline V gives CDR1 SGHTA, CDR2 FQGTGA. The CDR3 runs 13 residues. The CDR3 DNA, read in part, is TGTGCCAGCAGCTTGGGACTGCAAGAGACG. Encoded protein: CASSLGLQET. The CDR3 reads in full as CASSLGLQETQYF.